The rows below give T cell receptor beta chains drawn from one sample of a study of regulatory T cells in long-lasting Graves disease. Each CDR3 protein is one row after TCRdb ran MiXCR on the reads. Here the sample spans 900 to 1,400 distinct CDR3 sequences, 70% to 90% being singletons. This specimen was peripheral blood mononuclear cells (PBMCs), taken with antithyroid drug treatment, in newly diagnosed or persistent Graves disease (not recorded which). The receptors originated from a woman aged 40-65 years with Graves disease. The CDR3 runs from the conserved cysteine through the conserved F or W. D genes are given only for firm matches. A row's size may be missing; if present it is once, few, many or a size class.

d_gene	abundance	v_gene	j_gene	CDR3aa	CDR3nt
-	-	TRBV14	TRBJ1-6	CASSQGGRNSPLHF	TGTGCCAGCAGCCAGGGGGGGCGTAATTCACCCCTCCACTTT
-	-	TRBV11-2	TRBJ1-1	CASSLGWGNTEAFF	TGTGCCAGCAGTCTCGGATGGGGCAACACTGAAGCTTTCTTT
-	-	TRBV12-3/TRBV12-4	TRBJ1-5	CASSPFQGNQPQHF	TGTGCCAGCAGTCCCTTCCAGGGCAATCAGCCCCAGCATTTT
-	few	TRBV19	TRBJ1-2	CASSTTGTTYGYTF	TGTGCCAGTAGTACCACCGGGACGACTTATGGCTACACCTTC
-	-	TRBV10-2	TRBJ2-5	CASSAAYGRGRGETQYF	TGCGCCAGCAGTGCCGCCTACGGGAGGGGGCGCGGGGAGACCCAGTACTTC
TRBD2	-	TRBV2	TRBJ2-5	CASSEGTLAGGVQETQYF	TGTGCCAGCAGTGAAGGAACACTAGCGGGGGGCGTTCAAGAGACCCAGTACTTC
-	few	TRBV13	TRBJ1-1	CASSSRNTEAFF	TGTGCCAGCAGCTCCCGGAACACTGAAGCTTTCTTT
TRBD1	-	TRBV27	TRBJ1-2	CASSPVDRVFGGYTF	TGTGCCAGCAGTCCGGTTGACAGGGTGTTCGGTGGCTACACCTTC
-	once	TRBV6-1	TRBJ1-5	CASAKGLSNQPQHF	TGTGCCAGCGCCAAGGGACTAAGCAATCAGCCCCAGCATTTT
-	-	TRBV3-1	TRBJ1-1	CASSQDTRTEAFF	TGTGCCAGCAGCCAAGATACCAGGACTGAAGCTTTCTTT
-	-	TRBV7-1	TRBJ2-3	CASSSGLRTDTQYF	TGTGCCAGCAGCTCCGGACTACGCACAGATACGCAGTATTTT
-	-	TRBV27	TRBJ1-6	CASSLKPYNSPLHF	TGTGCCAGCAGTTTAAAGCCTTATAATTCACCCCTCCACTTT
-	-	TRBV5-6	TRBJ2-1	CASSYETLGTQFF	TGTGCCAGCAGTTACGAAACCTTGGGGACCCAGTTCTTC
-	-	TRBV20-1	TRBJ1-1	CSARGASLNTEAFF	TGCAGTGCTAGAGGTGCCAGCCTGAACACTGAAGCTTTCTTT
TRBD1	-	TRBV14	TRBJ1-2	CASSPQGSIPTHGYTF	TGTGCCAGCAGCCCACAGGGGAGCATCCCCACTCATGGCTACACCTTC
TRBD2	-	TRBV27	TRBJ2-7	CASSLSLLAGGEQYF	TGTGCCAGCAGTTTATCGCTACTAGCGGGGGGTGAGCAGTACTTC
-	-	TRBV5-1	TRBJ2-1	CASSLEGGGGYNEQFF	TGCGCCAGCAGCTTGGAAGGGGGAGGTGGCTACAATGAGCAGTTCTTC
TRBD2	-	TRBV11-1	TRBJ2-3	CASSFQRGGTDTQYF	TGTGCCAGCAGCTTCCAGCGGGGGGGCACAGATACGCAGTATTTT
TRBD1	-	TRBV4-1	TRBJ1-1	CASSLGTGGVNTEAFF	TGCGCCAGCAGCCTGGGGACAGGGGGGGTGAACACTGAAGCTTTCTTT
TRBD2	-	TRBV29-1	TRBJ2-1	CSVALANEQFF	TGCAGCGTTGCACTAGCGAATGAGCAGTTCTTC
-	-	TRBV7-2	TRBJ1-5	CASSFGGEQPQHF	TGTGCCAGCAGCTTCGGAGGGGAACAGCCCCAGCATTTT
-	-	TRBV7-9	TRBJ2-4	CASSPNRGGNIQYF	TGTGCCAGCAGCCCGAACAGGGGAGGCAACATTCAGTACTTC
-	-	TRBV6-2/TRBV6-3	TRBJ2-7	CASSYRVLYEQYF	TGTGCCAGCAGTTACAGGGTTCTCTACGAGCAGTACTTC
TRBD1	-	TRBV29-1	TRBJ2-5	CTAGGETQYF	TGCACCGCAGGGGGTGAGACCCAGTACTTC
TRBD1	-	TRBV19	TRBJ2-7	CASSPRQGPYEQYF	TGTGCCAGTAGTCCAAGACAGGGCCCCTACGAGCAGTACTTC
-	-	TRBV25-1	TRBJ1-6	CASSELRGDTYNSPLHF	TGTGCCAGCAGTGAATTAAGGGGGGACACCTATAATTCACCCCTCCACTTT
-	-	TRBV5-1	TRBJ2-3	CASSPRVQTDTQYF	TGCGCCAGCAGCCCGAGGGTCCAGACAGATACGCAGTATTTT
TRBD1	once	TRBV11-2	TRBJ2-7	CASSLQGQGIYEQYF	TGTGCCAGCAGCTTACAAGGACAGGGGATCTACGAGCAGTACTTC
-	-	TRBV18	TRBJ1-1	CASSPGVNTEAFF	TGTGCCAGCTCACCGGGGGTGAACACTGAAGCTTTCTTT
TRBD1	-	TRBV2	TRBJ1-2	CASSADREPNYGYTF	TGTGCCAGCAGTGCGGACAGGGAGCCTAACTATGGCTACACCTTC
-	-	TRBV13	TRBJ1-6	CASSLGSPSINSPLHF	TGTGCCAGCAGCTTAGGCTCCCCATCCATTAATTCACCCCTCCACTTT
-	-	TRBV12-3/TRBV12-4	TRBJ1-1	CASSLTGGAEAFF	TGTGCCAGCAGTTTGACAGGTGGGGCTGAAGCTTTCTTT
TRBD2	-	TRBV5-1	TRBJ2-1	CASSSTSGGNNEQFF	TGCGCCAGCAGCTCGACTAGCGGGGGAAACAATGAGCAGTTCTTC
-	few	TRBV7-8	TRBJ2-3	CASSPRRQKTDTQYF	TGTGCCAGCAGCCCCAGGCGTCAAAAAACAGATACGCAGTATTTT
TRBD1	-	TRBV27	TRBJ2-2	CASRDRLNTGELFF	TGTGCCAGCAGGGACAGGCTTAACACCGGGGAGCTGTTTTTT
-	-	TRBV7-2	TRBJ2-1	CASSFRALHNEQFF	TGTGCCAGCAGCTTTCGCGCACTTCACAATGAGCAGTTCTTC
-	-	TRBV12-3/TRBV12-4	TRBJ2-7	CASSLWSYEQYF	TGTGCCAGCAGTTTATGGTCCTACGAGCAGTACTTC
-	-	TRBV25-1	TRBJ2-1	CASSVGGIEQFF	TGTGCCAGCAGTGTGGGGGGTATTGAGCAGTTCTTC
-	-	TRBV6-1	TRBJ1-2	CASSVTGAEDGYTF	TGTGCCAGCAGTGTCACGGGGGCGGAGGATGGCTACACCTTC
-	-	TRBV5-1	TRBJ1-1	CASSWGNMNTEAFF	TGCGCCAGCAGCTGGGGAAACATGAACACTGAAGCTTTCTTT
-	-	TRBV30	TRBJ1-2	CAWSVDGFREGYTF	TGTGCCTGGAGTGTAGACGGGTTCAGGGAAGGCTACACCTTC
-	-	TRBV7-9	TRBJ1-4	CASSWDTTNEKLFF	TGTGCCAGCAGCTGGGATACTACTAATGAAAAACTGTTTTTT
-	once	TRBV5-6	TRBJ1-5	CASSLGTGPQHF	TGTGCCAGCAGCTTGGGCACCGGGCCCCAGCATTTT
TRBD1	-	TRBV3-1	TRBJ1-2	CASRSGGDYGYTF	TGTGCCAGCAGGTCAGGGGGCGACTATGGCTACACCTTC
TRBD1	once	TRBV4-1	TRBJ1-2	CASSQGTGRGYTF	TGCGCCAGCAGCCAAGGGACAGGGAGAGGCTACACCTTC
-	-	TRBV18	TRBJ1-5	CASSQGSDQPQHF	TGTGCCAGCTCACAGGGGTCTGATCAGCCCCAGCATTTT
-	-	TRBV2	TRBJ1-5	CASNPGVSQPQHF	TGTGCCAGCAATCCGGGGGTAAGTCAGCCCCAGCATTTT
-	-	TRBV5-4	TRBJ1-1	CASSLKAQGTEAFF	TGTGCCAGCAGCTTGAAAGCCCAGGGGACTGAAGCTTTCTTT
-	few	TRBV7-6	TRBJ1-1	CASSPQGGTEAFF	TGTGCCAGCAGCCCCCAAGGGGGCACTGAAGCTTTCTTT
TRBD2	-	TRBV5-6	TRBJ2-7	CASSTPGRLAGKGNSYEQYF	TGTGCCAGCTCCACCCCTGGGCGACTAGCGGGGAAAGGCAACTCCTACGAGCAGTACTTC
-	-	TRBV20-1	TRBJ2-7	CSATRDASSYEQYF	TGCAGTGCTACCCGGGACGCAAGCTCCTACGAGCAGTACTTC
-	few	TRBV6-1	TRBJ1-5	CASSEGQAQSQPQHF	TGTGCCAGCAGTGAAGGACAGGCCCAAAGTCAGCCCCAGCATTTT
-	-	TRBV2	TRBJ2-1	CASRRDLKNEQFF	TGTGCCAGCAGACGGGACCTGAAGAATGAGCAGTTCTTC
-	once	TRBV10-1	TRBJ2-2	CASSSGSSGELFF	TGCGCCAGCAGCTCGGGGTCGTCCGGGGAGCTGTTTTTT
-	-	TRBV10-3	TRBJ2-1	CAISVSNEQFF	TGTGCCATCAGTGTCAGTAATGAGCAGTTCTTC
TRBD1	-	TRBV7-3	TRBJ1-1	CASSLRQGGVTEAFF	TGTGCCAGCAGCTTAAGGCAGGGGGGGGTTACTGAAGCTTTCTTT
-	once	TRBV4-2	TRBJ2-1	CASSPPGGQYNEQFF	TGTGCCAGCAGCCCCCCCGGGGGCCAGTACAATGAGCAGTTCTTC
TRBD1	few	TRBV29-1	TRBJ2-7	CSVGDDRGQYF	TGCAGCGTTGGAGATGACAGGGGGCAGTACTTC
-	-	TRBV5-1	TRBJ1-1	CASSLAPMAEAFF	TGCGCCAGCAGCTTGGCTCCTATGGCTGAAGCTTTCTTT